This T cell receptor (beta chain) was identified in a study of T cell clones after liver transplantation. Regarding the study as a whole: Donor-reactive sequences fell more than third party-reactive ones, suggesting partial deletion.

The method was immunoSEQ multiplex PCR; TCRdb's version includes in-frame clones alone and lacks a portion of them. The sample lists roughly 49,000 clones, roughly 74% occurring once. For this clone: Its antigen is undetermined.

Germline values: CDR1 SGHDN, CDR2 FVKESK. The CDR3 loop spans 15 amino acids. V was clipped by 4 bases and J by 4 bases, with 16 bases between them. V and J are TRBV14 and TRBJ1-2; D gene uncertain. The source was CD4+ T cells from blood, collected 54 months after liver transplant. This receptor was identified in a human patient who received a liver transplant. Certain T cells may be donor cells from the graft. CDR3 in amino acids: CASSPLGALFYGYTF. CDR3 nucleotides: TGTGCCAGCAGCCCCCTGGGTGCCCTTTTCTATGGCTACACCTTC.